The present T cell receptor beta chain was sequenced within a study of tumor and adjacent non-tumor tissue in lung cancer (dated by TCRdb to the late 2010s). In the study overall: Patients with adenocarcinoma (over 11), squamous cell carcinoma (2) and small cell lung cancer (1) were included in the cohort. Ages among the 15 or so patients ranged from about 30 to 85 years, there were roughly 10 men and 5 women, and disease was at TNM stage I to III. Sequencing produced 100 million to 150 million productive TCRbeta reads in total, an average of about 4 million reads per sample. Using bulk TCRbeta repertoires from approximately 15 lung cancer patients, the study set lung tumor tissue side by side with matched distant non-tumor lung tissue. For each patient, one tumor sample and one normal lung sample were taken, giving approximately 33 paired specimens that underwent TCRbeta CDR3 sequencing.

Notes on this clonotype: Its antigen is not yet known. A read error may produce the germline difference seen at one junction end.

Broad study findings and their caveats: Tumor tissue showed significantly greater TCR diversity (inverse Simpson) than normal lung tissue (about 400 vs 150, P = 0.0075, Mann-Whitney U test). Neither the sequencing platform nor unique molecular identifiers are named or mentioned anywhere in the methods. Peripheral blood was not sequenced, so blood TCRbeta repertoires were not examined in the lung cancer patients of the study. Significantly higher TCR diversity was found in younger patients, and higher tumor TCR diversity was associated with shorter overall and disease-free survival. A significantly larger cumulative share of the repertoire was made up by the top 100 clones in normal lung than in tumor tissue. The cohort had only about 14 patients, and the authors noted that larger samples and more detailed clinical data are needed.

To prepare the library, multiplex PCR was applied. TCRdb names Illumina HiSeq 2500 as the instrument used. TCRbeta libraries were constructed through three rounds of nested PCR with primers (Table S4) according to protocols modified from ARM-PCR. Before sequencing, PCR products of 200-500 bp were excised from the gel and purified with the QIAquick gel extraction kit. Processing in the source paper ran as follows. Reads were cleaned with Trimmomatic, merged with FLASH into complete CDR3 sequences, and assigned to V(D)J germline segments with MiTCR. VDJtools was used to compute clonal diversity as the inverse Simpson's index. Productive reads were defined as in-frame sequences without a premature stop codon. The public sequencing data were trimmed at Q25 with fastp and processed into clonotypes with MiXCR by TCRdb, which kept only in-frame beta chains. Duplicate CDR3 protein sequences are folded into a single record with the most common DNA and genes. TCRdb, not the authors, supplied the V and J calls. This sample comprises about 68,000 distinct CDR3 sequences, 55% to 75% of them detected only once. The top ten clones comprise around 20% of the sample.

RNA was isolated from bulk unsorted tissue, and RNA quality was assessed with a NanoDrop ND-1000 and an Agilent 2100. All donors had newly diagnosed lung cancer, had not received prior chemotherapy, and were admitted for thoracic surgery in China between August and November 2014. Patients who had received previous radiotherapy or chemotherapy, or who had another concurrent cancer, were excluded from the study. Surgical tissue pieces of roughly 1-2 cm3 were preserved in RNAlater solution and stored at -80 °C until use. From a lookup of the germline V gene, CDR1 and CDR2 are MNHNS and SASEGT. The CDR3 spans 12 residues, from the cysteine through the phenylalanine. Left in the record is the CDR3 DNA by itself, 36 bases read in frame from the first base.

This sequence uses TRBV6-1 and TRBJ2-7, with an unclear D gene assignment. Sequences were obtained from lung tumor tissue. The sequence was obtained from a man aged 45-60 years with non-small cell lung cancer. The CDR3 loop reads CSSSPRSYEQYF. The DNA reads as follows: TGTTCCAGCAGTCCCCGCTCCTACGAGCAGTATTTC.